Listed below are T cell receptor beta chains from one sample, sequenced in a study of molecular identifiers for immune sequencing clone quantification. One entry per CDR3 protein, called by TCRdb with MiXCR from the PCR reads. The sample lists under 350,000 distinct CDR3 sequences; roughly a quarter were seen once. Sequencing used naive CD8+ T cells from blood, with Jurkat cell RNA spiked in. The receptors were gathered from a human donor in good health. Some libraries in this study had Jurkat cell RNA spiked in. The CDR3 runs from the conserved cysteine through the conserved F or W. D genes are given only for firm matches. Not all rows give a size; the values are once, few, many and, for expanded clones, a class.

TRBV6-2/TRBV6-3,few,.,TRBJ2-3,CASGGHTDTQYF,TGTGCCAGCGGGGGGCACACAGATACGCAGTATTTT
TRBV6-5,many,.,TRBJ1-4,CASGISNEKLFF,TGTGCCAGCGGCATCTCTAATGAAAAACTGTTTTTT
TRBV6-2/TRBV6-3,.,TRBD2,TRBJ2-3,CACSYLTLAGTSDTQYF,TGTGCCTGCAGTTACCTGACACTAGCGGGTACGTCGGATACGCAGTATTTT
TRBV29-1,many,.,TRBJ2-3,CSVVYDTQYF,TGCAGCGTTGTATATGATACGCAGTATTTT
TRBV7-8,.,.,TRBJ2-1,CASSLARTYKEQFF,TGTGCCAGCAGCTTAGCCAGGACCTACAAGGAGCAGTTCTTC
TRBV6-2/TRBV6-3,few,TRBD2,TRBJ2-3,CASSYSGGSPITDTQYF,TGTGCCAGCAGTTACTCTGGCGGGAGTCCTATAACAGATACGCAGTATTTT
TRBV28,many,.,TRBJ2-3,CASSGLRRESSTDTQYF,TGTGCCAGCAGTGGCCTTCGCAGGGAATCTAGCACAGATACGCAGTATTTT
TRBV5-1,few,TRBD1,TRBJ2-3,CASSWLLRTGYITDTQYF,TGCGCCAGCAGCTGGCTACTTCGGACAGGGTATATCACAGATACGCAGTATTTT
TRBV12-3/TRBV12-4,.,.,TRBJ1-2,CASSLALVGYTF,TGTGCCAGCAGTTTAGCGTTGGTCGGCTACACCTTC
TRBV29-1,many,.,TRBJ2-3,CSPQDRRGDTQYF,TGCAGCCCCCAGGACAGGAGGGGAGATACGCAGTATTTT
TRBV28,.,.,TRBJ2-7,CASSPGQGRHEQYF,TGTGCCAGCAGCCCCGGGCAGGGGCGCCACGAGCAGTACTTC
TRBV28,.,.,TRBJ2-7,CAGSPTGLSSYEQYF,TGTGCCGGCAGTCCAACAGGATTAAGCTCCTACGAGCAGTACTTC
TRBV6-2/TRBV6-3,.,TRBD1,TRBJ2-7,CASSYPTGLDYEQYF,TGTGCCAGCAGTTACCCGACAGGGCTAGACTACGAGCAGTACTTC
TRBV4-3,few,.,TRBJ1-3,CASSQVFGNSGDTIYF,TGCGCCAGCAGCCAAGTTTTCGGGAACTCTGGAGACACCATATATTTT
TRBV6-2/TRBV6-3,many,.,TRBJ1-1,CASRKPESIQAFF,TGTGCCAGCAGGAAGCCGGAGTCCATACAAGCTTTCTTT
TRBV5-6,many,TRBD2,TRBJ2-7,CASSLTSGGSYEQYF,TGTGCCAGCAGCTTGACTAGCGGGGGGTCCTACGAGCAGTACTTC
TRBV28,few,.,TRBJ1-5,CASSFGFQPQHF,TGTGCCAGCAGTTTCGGATTTCAGCCCCAGCATTTT
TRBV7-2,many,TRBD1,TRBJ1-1,CASSGLTGVPEAFF,TGTGCCAGCAGCGGGTTGACAGGGGTGCCTGAAGCTTTCTTT
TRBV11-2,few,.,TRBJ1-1,CASSLKQQRDTEAFF,TGTGCCAGCAGCTTAAAACAGCAGAGGGACACTGAAGCTTTCTTT
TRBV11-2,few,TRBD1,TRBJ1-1,CASSYRQGINTEAFF,TGTGCCAGCAGCTACCGACAGGGTATAAACACTGAAGCTTTCTTT
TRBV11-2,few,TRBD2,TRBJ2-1,CASSDMGRLADLRYNEQFF,TGTGCCAGCAGCGATATGGGGCGGCTAGCGGATCTCCGGTACAATGAGCAGTTCTTC
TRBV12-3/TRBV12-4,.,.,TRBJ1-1,CASRSEDWTEAFF,TGTGCCAGCAGGTCGGAGGACTGGACTGAAGCTTTCTTT
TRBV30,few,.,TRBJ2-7,CAWSVHGMNEQYF,TGTGCCTGGAGTGTACACGGGATGAACGAGCAGTACTTC
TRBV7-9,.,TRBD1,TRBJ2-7,CASSSGGGGTGVYEQYF,TGTGCCAGCAGCTCCGGCGGCGGGGGGACAGGGGTCTACGAGCAGTACTTC
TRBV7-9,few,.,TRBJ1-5,CASSLGVSQPQHF,TGTGCCAGCAGCTTAGGAGTTTCTCAGCCCCAGCATTTT
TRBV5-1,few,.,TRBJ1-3,CASRVKQETSGNTIYF,TGCGCCAGCCGTGTTAAACAGGAGACCTCTGGAAACACCATATATTTT
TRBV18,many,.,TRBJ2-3,CASSPPGEDTQYF,TGTGCCAGCTCACCACCTGGAGAGGATACGCAGTATTTT
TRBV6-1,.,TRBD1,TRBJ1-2,CASKWDRGNYGYTF,TGTGCCAGCAAATGGGACAGGGGAAACTATGGCTACACCTTC
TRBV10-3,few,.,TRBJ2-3,CAISQRSSPTDTQYF,TGTGCCATCAGTCAGCGATCGAGCCCCACAGATACGCAGTATTTT
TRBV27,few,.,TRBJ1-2,CASNPTAGLGVYGYTF,TGTGCCAGCAACCCGACGGCAGGACTAGGGGTATATGGCTACACCTTC
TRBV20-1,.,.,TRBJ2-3,CSAETGGAVTDTQYF,TGCAGTGCCGAGACCGGGGGCGCTGTCACAGATACGCAGTATTTT
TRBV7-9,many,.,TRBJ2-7,CASSLGPVEQYF,TGTGCCAGCAGCTTAGGACCTGTCGAGCAGTACTTC